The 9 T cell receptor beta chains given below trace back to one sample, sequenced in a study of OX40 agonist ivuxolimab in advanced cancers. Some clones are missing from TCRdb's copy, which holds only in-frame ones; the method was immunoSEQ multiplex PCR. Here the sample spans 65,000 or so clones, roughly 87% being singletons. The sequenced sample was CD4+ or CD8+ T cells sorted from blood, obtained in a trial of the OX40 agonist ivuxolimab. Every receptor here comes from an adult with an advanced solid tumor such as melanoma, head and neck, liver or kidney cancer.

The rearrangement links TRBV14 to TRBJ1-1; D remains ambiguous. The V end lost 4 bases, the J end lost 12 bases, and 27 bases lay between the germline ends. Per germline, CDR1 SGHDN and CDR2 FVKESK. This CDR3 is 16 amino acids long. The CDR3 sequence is CASSLWGGKASEGTFF. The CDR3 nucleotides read TGTGCCAGCAGCCTATGGGGAGGGAAGGCCAGCGAGGGTACTTTCTTT. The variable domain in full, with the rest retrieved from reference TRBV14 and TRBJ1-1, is EAGVTQFPSHSVIEKGQTVTLRCDPISGHDNLYWYRRVMGKEIKFLLHFVKESKQDESGMPNNRFLAERTGGTYSTLKVQPAELEDSGVYFCASSLWGGKASEGTFFGQGTRLTVV.

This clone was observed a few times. The CDR3 DNA reads TGTGCCAGCAGACGGGGACAGGGCCATGGCTACACCTTC. Translating gives CASRRGQGHGYTF. This chain connects TRBV28 to TRBJ1-2, with TRBD1 matching 9 bases. CDR1 MDHEN and CDR2 SYDVKM come from the germline V gene. Trimming removed 6 bases from V and 6 bases from J; junction bases left unmatched: 5. This CDR3 has 13 amino acids.

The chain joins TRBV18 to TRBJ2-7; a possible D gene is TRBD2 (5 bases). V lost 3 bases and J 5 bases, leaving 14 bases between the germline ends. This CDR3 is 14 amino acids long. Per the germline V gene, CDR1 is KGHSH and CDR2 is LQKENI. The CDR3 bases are TGTGCCAGCTCACCGAATCGGGATTTACACGAGCAGTACTTC. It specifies CASSPNRDLHEQYF.

In nucleotides, the CDR3 is TGTGCCTGCGAAGCCCCCGACAGTTACTCCTACGAGCAGTACTTC. Its translation is CACEAPDSYSYEQYF. The gene calls are TRBV30 and TRBJ2-7; TRBD1 might be the D (5 bases). The CDR3 is made up of 15 amino acids. V was shortened by 6 bases and J by 0 bases, with 18 bases between the two germline ends. Per germline, CDR1 GTSNPN and CDR2 SVGIG (reference sequence).

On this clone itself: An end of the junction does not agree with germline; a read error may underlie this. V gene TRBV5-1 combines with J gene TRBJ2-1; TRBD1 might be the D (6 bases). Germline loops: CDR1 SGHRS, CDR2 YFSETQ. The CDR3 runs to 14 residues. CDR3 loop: CASSLQDSYYEQFF. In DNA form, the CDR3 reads TGCGCCAGCAGCTTGCAGGACAGCTACTATGAGCAGTTCTTC.

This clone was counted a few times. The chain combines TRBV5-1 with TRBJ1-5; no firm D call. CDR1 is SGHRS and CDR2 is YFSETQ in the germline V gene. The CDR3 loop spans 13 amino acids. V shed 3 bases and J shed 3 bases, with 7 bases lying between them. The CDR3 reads CASSSNPNQPQHF. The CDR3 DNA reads TGCGCCAGCAGCTCAAACCCCAATCAGCCCCAGCATTTT.

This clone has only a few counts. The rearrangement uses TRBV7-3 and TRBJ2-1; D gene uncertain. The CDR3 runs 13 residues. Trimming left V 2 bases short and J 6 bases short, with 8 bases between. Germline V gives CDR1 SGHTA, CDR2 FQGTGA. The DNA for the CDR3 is TGTGCCAGCAGCTTAGAACTAACCAATGAGCAGTTCTTC. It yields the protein CASSLELTNEQFF.

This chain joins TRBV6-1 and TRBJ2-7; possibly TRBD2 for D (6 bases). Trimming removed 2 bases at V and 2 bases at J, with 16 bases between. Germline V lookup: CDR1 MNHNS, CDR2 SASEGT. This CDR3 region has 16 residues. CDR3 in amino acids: CASSEIPLGGAYEQYF. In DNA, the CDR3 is TGTGCCAGCAGTGAAATCCCTTTGGGGGGAGCCTACGAGCAGTACTTC.

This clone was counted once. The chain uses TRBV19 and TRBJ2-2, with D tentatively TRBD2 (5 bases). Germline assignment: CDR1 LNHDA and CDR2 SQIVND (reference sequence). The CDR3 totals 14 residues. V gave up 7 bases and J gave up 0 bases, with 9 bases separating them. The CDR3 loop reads CASNNGANTGELFF. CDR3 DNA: TGTGCCAGTAATAACGGGGCGAACACCGGGGAGCTGTTTTTT.